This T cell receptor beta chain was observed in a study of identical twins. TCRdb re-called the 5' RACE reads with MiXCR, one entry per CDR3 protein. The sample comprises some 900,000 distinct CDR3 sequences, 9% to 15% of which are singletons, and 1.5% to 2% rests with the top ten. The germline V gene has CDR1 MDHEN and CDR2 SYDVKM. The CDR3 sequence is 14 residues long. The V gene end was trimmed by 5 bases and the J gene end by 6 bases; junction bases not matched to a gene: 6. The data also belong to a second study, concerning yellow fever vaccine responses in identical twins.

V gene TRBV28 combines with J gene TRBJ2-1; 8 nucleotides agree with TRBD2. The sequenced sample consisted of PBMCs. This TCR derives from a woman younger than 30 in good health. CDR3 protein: CASSIAGRGNEQFF. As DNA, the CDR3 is TGTGCCAGCAGTATAGCGGGGCGGGGCAATGAGCAGTTCTTC.